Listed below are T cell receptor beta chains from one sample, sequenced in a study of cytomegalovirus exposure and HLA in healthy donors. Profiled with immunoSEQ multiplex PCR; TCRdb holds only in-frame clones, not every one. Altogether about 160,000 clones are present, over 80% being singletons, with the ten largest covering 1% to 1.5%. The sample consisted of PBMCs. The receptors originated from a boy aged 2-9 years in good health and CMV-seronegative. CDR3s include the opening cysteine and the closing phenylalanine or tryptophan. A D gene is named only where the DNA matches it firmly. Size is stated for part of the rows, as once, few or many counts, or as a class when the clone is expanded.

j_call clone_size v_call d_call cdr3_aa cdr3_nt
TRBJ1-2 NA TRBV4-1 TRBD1 CASSQTGTGTFNYGYTF TGCGCCAGCAGCCAGACCGGGACAGGGACTTTTAACTATGGCTACACCTTC
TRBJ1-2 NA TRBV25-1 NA CASSEAGTPYYGYTF TGTGCCAGCAGTGAGGCCGGGACACCTTACTATGGCTACACCTTC
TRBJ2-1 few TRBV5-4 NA CASSLLNEQFF TGTGCCAGCAGCTTGCTAAATGAGCAGTTCTTC
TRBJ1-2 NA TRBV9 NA CASSHLTSWAPNYGYTF TGTGCCAGCAGCCACCTAACTTCTTGGGCACCTAACTATGGCTACACCTTC
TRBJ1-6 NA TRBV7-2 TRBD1 CASSLLGTAVNSPLHF TGTGCCAGCAGCTTACTCGGGACAGCCGTCAATTCACCCCTCCACTTT
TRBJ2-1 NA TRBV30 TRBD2 CASSAGGYNEQFF TGTGCCTCCTCTGCGGGGGGCTACAATGAGCAGTTCTTC
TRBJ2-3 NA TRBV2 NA CASSVVDTQYF TGTGCCAGCAGTGTAGTAGATACGCAGTATTTT
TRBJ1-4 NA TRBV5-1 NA CASSLAPRFTATNEKLFF TGCGCCAGCAGCTTGGCCCCGAGGTTCACTGCAACTAATGAAAAACTGTTTTTT
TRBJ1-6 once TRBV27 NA CASGIRPGQIQNSPLHF TGTGCCAGCGGTATCCGCCCTGGACAGATTCAAAATTCACCCCTCCACTTT
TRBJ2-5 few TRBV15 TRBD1 CATSGIGELGRQGARYEQYF TGTGCCACCAGCGGGATCGGGGAGCTGGGGAGACAGGGGGCGCGATATGAGCAGTACTTC
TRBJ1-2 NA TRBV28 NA CASSRGGGGGGYTF TGTGCCAGCAGCCGAGGAGGGGGAGGGGGTGGCTACACCTTC
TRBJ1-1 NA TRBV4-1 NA CASSQVRPGMNTEAFF TGCGCCAGCAGCCAAGTAAGGCCAGGGATGAACACTGAAGCTTTCTTT